This T cell receptor beta chain came from a study of OX40 agonist ivuxolimab in advanced cancers. On the study more broadly: The patients' treatment was ivuxolimab, an agonistic anti-OX40 (CD134) antibody. Study-level results: At 0.1 to 3.0 mg/kg and by week 6, CD4+ and CD8+ T cells in the blood had expanded clonally. Expanded peripheral T cells had an undetermined antigen specificity.

Some clones are missing from TCRdb's copy, which holds only in-frame ones; the method was immunoSEQ multiplex PCR. This sample has 35,000 to 50,000 clones; approximately 84% occur once, and the top ten carry about 35%. Notes on this clone: Antigen: not known.

The CDR3 loop spans 16 amino acids. V lost 1 base, J lost 3 bases, and 9 bases stayed unmatched. CDR1 is MGHRA, CDR2 YSYEKL, per germline. The TCR originated in an adult with an advanced solid tumor such as melanoma, head and neck, liver or kidney cancer. Sequencing used CD4+ or CD8+ T cells sorted from blood, obtained in a trial of the OX40 agonist ivuxolimab. The gene calls are TRBV4-1 and TRBJ2-7; 7 bases map to TRBD1. CDR3 DNA sequence: TGCGCCAGCAGCCAAGGTAGGATGGGACAGAACTACGAGCAGTACTTC. Protein: CASSQGRMGQNYEQYF.